Listed below are T cell receptor beta chains from one sample, sequenced in a study of cytomegalovirus exposure and HLA in healthy donors. Using immunoSEQ multiplex PCR, the repertoire was profiled, and TCRdb retains in-frame clones only, with some absent. The repertoire has around 100,000 clones, 84% of them found once; the top ten carry over 5%. Input material: PBMCs. Receptor source: a woman aged 18-35 years in good health and CMV-seropositive. Each CDR3 is given with its conserved first and last residue.

v_gene	len	CDR3aa
TRBV5-6	18	CASSLGTGTGTPSTEAFF
TRBV19	17	CASKMGQGYSGANVLTF
TRBV6-6	14	CASSLGQGTDTQYF
TRBV4-1	15	CASSPGTGVKYEQYF
TRBV5-1	17	CASSLGVVARSTGELFF
TRBV7-9	17	CASSLAGGITNQETQYF
TRBV1	19	CTSSQDKVTRAGERDEQYF
TRBV2	10	CASEGTGEFF
TRBV6-5	14	CASKLTVSNQPQHF
TRBV9	15	CASSVEGRHWEEQFF
TRBV5-6	15	CASSLQGHKNTEAFF
TRBV7-9	14	CASSADKGVEKLFF
TRBV6-1	13	CASSGDRFYGYTF
TRBV5-1	14	CASSLDRGAHGYTF
TRBV14	16	CASSQENDNLNTEAFF
TRBV27	15	CASSSLLGTFDEQFF
TRBV5-5	16	CASSQGLAGGTETQYF
TRBV7-3	12	CASSSSQGNAFF
TRBV15	13	CATSRERGHTIYF
TRBV19	17	CASSSIARGHMNTEAFF
TRBV7-9	13	CASSLVYGTEAFF
TRBV6-5	14	CASSTSDRLETQYF
TRBV19	15	CASSISGVAYNEQFF
TRBV9	17	CASSVEARSDTYNEQFF
TRBV23-1	13	CAEATGSETEAFF